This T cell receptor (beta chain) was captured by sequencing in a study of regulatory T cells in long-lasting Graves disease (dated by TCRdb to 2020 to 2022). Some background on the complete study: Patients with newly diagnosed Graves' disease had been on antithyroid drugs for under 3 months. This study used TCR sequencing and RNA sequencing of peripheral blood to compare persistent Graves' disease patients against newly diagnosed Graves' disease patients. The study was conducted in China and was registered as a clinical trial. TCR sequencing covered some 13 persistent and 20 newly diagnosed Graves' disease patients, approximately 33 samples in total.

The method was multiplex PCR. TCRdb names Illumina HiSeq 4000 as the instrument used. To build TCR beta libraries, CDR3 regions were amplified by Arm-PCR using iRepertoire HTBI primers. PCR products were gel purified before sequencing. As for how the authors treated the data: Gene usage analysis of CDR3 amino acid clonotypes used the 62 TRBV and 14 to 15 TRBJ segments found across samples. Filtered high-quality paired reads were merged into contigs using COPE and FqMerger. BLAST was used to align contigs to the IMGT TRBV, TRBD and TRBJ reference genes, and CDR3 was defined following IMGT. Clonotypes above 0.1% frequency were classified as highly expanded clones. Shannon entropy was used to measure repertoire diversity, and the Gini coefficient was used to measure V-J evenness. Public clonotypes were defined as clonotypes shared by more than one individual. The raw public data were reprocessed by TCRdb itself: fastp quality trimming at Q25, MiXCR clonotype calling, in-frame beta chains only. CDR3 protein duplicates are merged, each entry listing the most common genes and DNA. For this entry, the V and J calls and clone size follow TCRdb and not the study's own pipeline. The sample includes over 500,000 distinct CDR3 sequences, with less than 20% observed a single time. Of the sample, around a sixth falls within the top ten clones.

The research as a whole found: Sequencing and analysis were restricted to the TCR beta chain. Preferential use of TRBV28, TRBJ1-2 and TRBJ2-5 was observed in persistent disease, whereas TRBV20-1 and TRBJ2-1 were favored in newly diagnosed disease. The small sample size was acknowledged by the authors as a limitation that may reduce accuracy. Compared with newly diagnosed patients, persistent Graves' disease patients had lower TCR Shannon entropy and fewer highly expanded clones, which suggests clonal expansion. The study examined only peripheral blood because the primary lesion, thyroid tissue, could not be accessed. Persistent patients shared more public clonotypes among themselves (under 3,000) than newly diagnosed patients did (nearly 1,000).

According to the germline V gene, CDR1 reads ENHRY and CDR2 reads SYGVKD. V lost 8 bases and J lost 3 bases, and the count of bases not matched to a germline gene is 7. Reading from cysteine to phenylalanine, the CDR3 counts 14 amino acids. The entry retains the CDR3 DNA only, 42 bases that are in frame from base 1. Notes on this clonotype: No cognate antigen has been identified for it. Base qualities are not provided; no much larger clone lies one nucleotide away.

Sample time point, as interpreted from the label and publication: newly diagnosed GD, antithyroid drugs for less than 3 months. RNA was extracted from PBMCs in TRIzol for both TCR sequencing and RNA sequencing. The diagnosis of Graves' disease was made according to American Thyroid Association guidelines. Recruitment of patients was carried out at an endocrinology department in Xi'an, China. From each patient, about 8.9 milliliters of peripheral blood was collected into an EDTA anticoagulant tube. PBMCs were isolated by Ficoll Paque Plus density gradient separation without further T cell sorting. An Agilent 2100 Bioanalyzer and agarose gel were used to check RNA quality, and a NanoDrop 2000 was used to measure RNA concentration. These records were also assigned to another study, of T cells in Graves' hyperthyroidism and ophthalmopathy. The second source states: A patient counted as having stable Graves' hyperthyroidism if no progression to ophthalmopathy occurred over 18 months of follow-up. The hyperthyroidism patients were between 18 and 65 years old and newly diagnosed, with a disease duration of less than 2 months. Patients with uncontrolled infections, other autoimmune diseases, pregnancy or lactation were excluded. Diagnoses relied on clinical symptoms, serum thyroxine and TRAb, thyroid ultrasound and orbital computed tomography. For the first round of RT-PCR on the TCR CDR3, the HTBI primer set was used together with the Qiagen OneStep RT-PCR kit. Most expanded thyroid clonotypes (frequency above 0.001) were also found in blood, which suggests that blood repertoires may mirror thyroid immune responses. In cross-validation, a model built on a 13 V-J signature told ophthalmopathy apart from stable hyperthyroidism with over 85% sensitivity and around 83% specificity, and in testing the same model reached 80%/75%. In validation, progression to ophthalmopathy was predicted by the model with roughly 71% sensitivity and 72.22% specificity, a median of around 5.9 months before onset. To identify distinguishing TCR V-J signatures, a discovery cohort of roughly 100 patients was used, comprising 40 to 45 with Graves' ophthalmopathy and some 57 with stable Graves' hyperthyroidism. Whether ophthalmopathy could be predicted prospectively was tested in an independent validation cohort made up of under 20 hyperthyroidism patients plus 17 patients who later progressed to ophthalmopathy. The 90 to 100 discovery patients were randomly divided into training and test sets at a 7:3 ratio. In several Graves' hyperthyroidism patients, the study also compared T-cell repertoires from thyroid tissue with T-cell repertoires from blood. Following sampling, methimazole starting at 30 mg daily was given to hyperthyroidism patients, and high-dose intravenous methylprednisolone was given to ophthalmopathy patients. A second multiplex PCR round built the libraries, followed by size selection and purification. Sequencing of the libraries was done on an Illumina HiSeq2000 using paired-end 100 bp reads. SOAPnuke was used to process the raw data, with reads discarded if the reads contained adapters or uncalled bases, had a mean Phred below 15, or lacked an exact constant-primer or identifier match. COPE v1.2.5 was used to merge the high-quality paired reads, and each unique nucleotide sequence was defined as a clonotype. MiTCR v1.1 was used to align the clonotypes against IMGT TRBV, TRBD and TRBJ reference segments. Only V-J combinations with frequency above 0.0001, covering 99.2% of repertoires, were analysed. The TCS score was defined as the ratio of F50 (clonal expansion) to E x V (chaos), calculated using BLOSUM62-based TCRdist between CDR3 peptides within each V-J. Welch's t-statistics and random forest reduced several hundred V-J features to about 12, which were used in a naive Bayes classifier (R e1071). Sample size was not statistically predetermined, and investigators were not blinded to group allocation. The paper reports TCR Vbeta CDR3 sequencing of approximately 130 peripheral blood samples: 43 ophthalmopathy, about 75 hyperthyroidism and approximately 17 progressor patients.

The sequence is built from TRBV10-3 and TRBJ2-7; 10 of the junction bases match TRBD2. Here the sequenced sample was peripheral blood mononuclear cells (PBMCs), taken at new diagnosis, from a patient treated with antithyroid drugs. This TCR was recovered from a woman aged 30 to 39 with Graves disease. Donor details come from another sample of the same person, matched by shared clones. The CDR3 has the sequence CAISSGSRVYEQYF. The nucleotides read TGTGCCATCTCTAGCGGGAGTAGAGTCTACGAGCAGTACTTC.